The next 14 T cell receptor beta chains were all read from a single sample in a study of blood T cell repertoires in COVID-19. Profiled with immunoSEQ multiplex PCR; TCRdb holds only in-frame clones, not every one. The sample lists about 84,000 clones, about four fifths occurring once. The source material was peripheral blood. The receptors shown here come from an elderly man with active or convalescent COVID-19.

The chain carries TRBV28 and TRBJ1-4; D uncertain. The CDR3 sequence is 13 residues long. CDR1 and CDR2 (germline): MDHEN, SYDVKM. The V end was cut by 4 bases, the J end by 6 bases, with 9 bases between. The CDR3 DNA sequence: TGTGCCAGCAGTTCGGGGAGGTATGAAAAACTGTTTTTT. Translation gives CASSSGRYEKLFF.

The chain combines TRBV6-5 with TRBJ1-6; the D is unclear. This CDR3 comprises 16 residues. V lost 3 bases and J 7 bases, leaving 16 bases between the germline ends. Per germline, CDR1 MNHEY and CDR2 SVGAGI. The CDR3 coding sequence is TGTGCCAGCAGTTATGGCAGGCCCCCTCGAAATTCACCCCTCCACTTT. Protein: CASSYGRPPRNSPLHF.

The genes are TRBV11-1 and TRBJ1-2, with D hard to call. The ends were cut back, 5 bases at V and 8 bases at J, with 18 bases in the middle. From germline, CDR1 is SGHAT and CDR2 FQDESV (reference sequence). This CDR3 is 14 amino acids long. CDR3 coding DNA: TGTGCCAGCAGCCTAGTCAAGGGAACGGGAGGCTACACCTTC. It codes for CASSLVKGTGGYTF.

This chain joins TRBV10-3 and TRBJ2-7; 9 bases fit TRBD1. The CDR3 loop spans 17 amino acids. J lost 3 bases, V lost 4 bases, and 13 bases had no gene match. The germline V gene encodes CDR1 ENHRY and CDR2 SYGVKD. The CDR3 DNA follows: TGTGCCATCAGTGGTTTAGGGACAGGGACAACCTTCTACGAGCAGTACTTC. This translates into CAISGLGTGTTFYEQYF.

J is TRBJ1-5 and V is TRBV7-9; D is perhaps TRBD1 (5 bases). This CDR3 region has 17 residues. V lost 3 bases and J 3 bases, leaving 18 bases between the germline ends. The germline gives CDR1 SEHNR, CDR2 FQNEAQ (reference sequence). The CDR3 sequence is CASSLNLWGGFNQPQHF. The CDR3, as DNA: TGTGCCAGCAGCTTGAATCTGTGGGGCGGCTTCAATCAGCCCCAGCATTTT.

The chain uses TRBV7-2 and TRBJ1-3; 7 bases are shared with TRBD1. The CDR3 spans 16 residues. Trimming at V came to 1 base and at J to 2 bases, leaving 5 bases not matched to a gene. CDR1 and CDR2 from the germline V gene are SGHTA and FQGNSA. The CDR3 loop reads CASSLGGGTAGNTIYF. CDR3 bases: TGTGCCAGCAGCTTAGGCGGGGGGACAGCTGGAAACACCATATATTTT.

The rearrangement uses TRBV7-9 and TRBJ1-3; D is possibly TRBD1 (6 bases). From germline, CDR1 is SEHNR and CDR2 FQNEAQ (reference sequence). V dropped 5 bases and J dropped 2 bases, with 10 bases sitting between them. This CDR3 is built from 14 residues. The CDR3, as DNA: TGTGCCAGCAGCCCCGGGGACACTGGAAACACCATATATTTT. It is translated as CASSPGDTGNTIYF.

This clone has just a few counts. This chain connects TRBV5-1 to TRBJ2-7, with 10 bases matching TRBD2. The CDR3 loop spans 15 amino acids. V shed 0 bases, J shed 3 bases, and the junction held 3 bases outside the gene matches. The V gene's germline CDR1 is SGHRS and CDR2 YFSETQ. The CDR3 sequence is CASSLGTSGIYEQYF. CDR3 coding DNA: TGCGCCAGCAGCTTGGGGACTAGCGGCATCTACGAGCAGTACTTC. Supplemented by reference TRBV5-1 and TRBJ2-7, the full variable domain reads KAGVTQTPRYLIKTRGQQVTLSCSPISGHRSVSWYQQTPGQGLQFLFEYFSETQRNKGNFPGRFSGRQFSNSRSEMNVSTLELGDSALYLCASSLGTSGIYEQYFGPGTRLTVT.

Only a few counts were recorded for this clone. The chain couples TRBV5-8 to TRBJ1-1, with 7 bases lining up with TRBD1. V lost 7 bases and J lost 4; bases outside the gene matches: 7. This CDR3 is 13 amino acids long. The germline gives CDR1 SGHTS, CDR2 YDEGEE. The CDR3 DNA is TGTGCCAGCTTATCCGGGACAGTCACTGAAGCTTTCTTT. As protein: CASLSGTVTEAFF.

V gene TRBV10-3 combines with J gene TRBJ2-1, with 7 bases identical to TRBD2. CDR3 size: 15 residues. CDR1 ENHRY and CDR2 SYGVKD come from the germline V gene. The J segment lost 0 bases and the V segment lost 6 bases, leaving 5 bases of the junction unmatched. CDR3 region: CAIRATSDSYNEQFF. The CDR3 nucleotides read TGTGCCATCAGGGCTACTAGCGACTCCTACAATGAGCAGTTCTTC.

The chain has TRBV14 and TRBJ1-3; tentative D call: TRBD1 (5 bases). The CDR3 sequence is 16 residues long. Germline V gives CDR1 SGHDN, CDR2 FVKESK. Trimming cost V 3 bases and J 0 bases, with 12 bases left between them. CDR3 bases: TGTGCCAGCAGCCAGGCCGACAGAGCCTCTGGAAACACCATATATTTT. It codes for CASSQADRASGNTIYF.

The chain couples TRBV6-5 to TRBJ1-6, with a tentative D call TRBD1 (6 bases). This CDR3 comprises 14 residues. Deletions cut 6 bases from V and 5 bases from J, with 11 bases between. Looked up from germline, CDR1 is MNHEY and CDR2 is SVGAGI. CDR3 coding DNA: TGTGCCAGCAGGACAGGTTATAATAATTCACCCCTCCACTTT. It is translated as CASRTGYNNSPLHF.

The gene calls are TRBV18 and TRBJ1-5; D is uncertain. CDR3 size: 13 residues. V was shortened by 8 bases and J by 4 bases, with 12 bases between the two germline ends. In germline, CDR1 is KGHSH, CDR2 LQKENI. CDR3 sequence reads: CASRGEGNQPQHF. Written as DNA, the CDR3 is TGTGCCAGCCGTGGGGAGGGAAATCAGCCCCAGCATTTT.

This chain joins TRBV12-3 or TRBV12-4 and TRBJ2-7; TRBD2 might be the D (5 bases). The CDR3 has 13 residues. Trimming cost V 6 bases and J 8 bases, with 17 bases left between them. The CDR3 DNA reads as TGTGCCAGCAGACTATCCCTAGCTGCGCAGCAGTACTTC. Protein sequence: CASRLSLAAQQYF.